The T cell receptor (beta chain) described here comes from a study of yellow fever vaccine responses in identical twins. In the case of this clonotype: Its specificity is unknown.

From the RT-PCR reads, TCRdb called clonotypes with MiXCR, one entry per CDR3 protein. The sample gives around 6,900 distinct CDR3 sequences, roughly 89% of which show up once; just under 3.5% is in the top ten. The CDR3 has 16 amino acids. From germline, CDR1 is SGHAT and CDR2 FQDESV (reference sequence). V dropped 4 bases and J dropped 5 bases, with 20 bases sitting between them. Overall study findings and caveats: Twins reportedly appeared to share part of their vaccine T cell response while keeping part individual.

This chain connects TRBV11-1 to TRBJ2-5; perhaps D is TRBD1 or TRBD2 (5 bases each). The source was T cells from blood (PBMCs), unsorted or a sorted subset (not recorded which), collected before or after yellow fever vaccination (not recorded which). The TCR comes from a woman aged 18 to 35 who received the yellow fever vaccine. CDR3 residues: CASSSTPGPGGETQYF. Written as DNA, the CDR3 is TGTGCCAGCAGCTCAACACCGGGACCAGGCGGGGAGACCCAGTACTTC.